Below, 14 T cell receptor beta chains from the same sample are listed, as sequenced in a study of response to subunit inactivated influenza vaccine. MiXCR was run by TCRdb on the RT-PCR reads, yielding one entry per CDR3 protein. The sample records around 200,000 distinct CDR3 sequences, about an eighth being singletons. This specimen consisted of CD8+ T cells sorted from PBMCs, obtained around 5 days after vaccination. The receptors were sampled from a man in his fifties or sixties who received an inactivated influenza vaccine.

This chain uses TRBV25-1 with TRBJ2-3; no clear D gene. Trimming left V 2 bases short and J 0 bases short, with 9 bases between. The CDR3 covers 15 residues. CDR1 MGHDK and CDR2 SYGVNS come from the germline V gene. DNA of the CDR3: TGTGCCAGCAGTGAAGGAACCTCTAGCACAGATACGCAGTATTTT. Protein sequence: CASSEGTSSTDTQYF.

The chain links TRBV6-5 to TRBJ1-4, with D possibly matching TRBD1 (5 bases). CDR1 and CDR2 from the germline V gene are MNHEY and SVGAGI. Trimming removed 2 bases from V and 8 bases from J, with 12 bases in between. CDR3 length: 14 amino acids. The CDR3 spells CASSYGGDQEKLFF. CDR3 nucleotides: TGTGCCAGCAGTTACGGGGGGGATCAGGAAAAACTGTTTTTT.

A few counts support this clonotype. The V call is TRBV11-1, the J call TRBJ2-3, with D tentatively TRBD2 (6 bases). V dropped 9 bases and J dropped 4 bases, with 29 bases sitting between them. CDR3 length: 18 amino acids. Germline loops: CDR1 SGHAT, CDR2 FQDESV (reference sequence). CDR3 amino acids: CASIPLPAREYRADTQYF. CDR3 coding DNA: TGTGCCAGTATCCCACTCCCCGCCCGGGAGTACCGGGCAGATACGCAGTATTTT.

This clonotype was counted between two and nine times. The J gene is TRBJ2-7, the V gene TRBV7-9, with D possibly TRBD2 on 6 matching bases. Deletions cut 4 bases from V and 5 bases from J, with 12 bases between. CDR1 is SEHNR, CDR2 FQNEAQ, per germline (reference sequence). The CDR3 contains 13 residues. CDR3 nucleotides: TGTGCCAGCAGCTCGGGACTCCCCCACGAGCAGTACTTC. It yields the protein CASSSGLPHEQYF.

The rearrangement uses TRBV11-2 and TRBJ2-5; no definite D call. The V end was cut by 0 bases, the J end by 2 bases, with 7 bases between. Germline lookup yields CDR1 SGHAT and CDR2 FQNNGV. The CDR3 loop spans 14 amino acids. The CDR3: CASSLDRIQETQYF. CDR3 in DNA: TGTGCCAGCAGCTTAGATAGGATACAAGAGACCCAGTACTTC.

Written as DNA, the CDR3 is TGTGCCAGCAGTTACTCGATCAGCGGCTACGAGCAGTACTTC. Its protein product is CASSYSISGYEQYF. The V call is TRBV6-5, the J call TRBJ2-7, with a possible D match to TRBD2 (5 bases). The CDR3 is 14 residues long. V lost 0 bases to trimming and J lost 3 bases, with 9 bases between them. Germline-derived CDR1 and CDR2 are MNHEY and SVGAGI.

The chain is built from TRBV6-5 and TRBJ2-7, with no clear D. The CDR3 runs 15 residues. From germline, CDR1 is MNHEY and CDR2 SVGAGI. The V and J ends lost 0 bases and 2 bases respectively, with 11 bases between them. CDR3 nucleotides: TGTGCCAGCAGTTACTCGTTTAAGTCCCCCTACGAGCAGTACTTC. Protein sequence: CASSYSFKSPYEQYF.

The chain couples TRBV20-1 to TRBJ2-2, with D possibly TRBD2 on 5 matching bases. V was trimmed by 0 bases and J by 0 bases, leaving 14 bases between them. Germline-derived CDR1 and CDR2 are DFQATT and SNEGSKA (reference sequence). CDR3 length equals 17 residues. In DNA, the CDR3 is TGCAGTGCTAGAGACCCAGAACTAGGAACGAACACCGGGGAGCTGTTTTTT. Translating gives CSARDPELGTNTGELFF.

J is TRBJ2-1 and V is TRBV5-6; D is unresolved. V was pared by 0 bases and J by 2 bases, with 9 bases between. CDR1 SGHDT and CDR2 YYEEEE come from the germline V gene. The CDR3 is made up of 15 amino acids. The CDR3 protein is CASSLGKGPYNEQFF. In nucleotides, the CDR3 is TGTGCCAGCAGCTTGGGAAAAGGGCCCTACAATGAGCAGTTCTTC.

V is TRBV10-2 and J is TRBJ2-2, with D possibly TRBD1 on 6 matching bases. Per the germline V gene, CDR1 is WSHSY and CDR2 is SAAADI. Trimming took 10 bases from V and 3 from J, leaving 15 bases between them. The CDR3 contains 14 residues. The CDR3 loop reads CATATGLDTGELFF. The CDR3 DNA is TGCGCCACCGCTACAGGGTTGGACACCGGGGAGCTGTTTTTT.

This clonotype has only a few counts. The chain employs TRBV2 and TRBJ2-7; no reliable D call. This CDR3 spans 15 amino acids. The V gene lost 1 base and the J gene lost 8 bases, with 18 bases spanning the gap. Germline V gene sequence: CDR1 SNHLY, CDR2 FYNNEI. CDR3 sequence reads: CASSEDYGRVAKQYF. CDR3 DNA: TGTGCCAGCAGTGAAGACTACGGTAGGGTAGCAAAGCAGTACTTC.

Ten or more counts support this clonotype. The genes are TRBV7-9 and TRBJ1-1; no clear D. V was shortened by 1 base and J by 5 bases, with 8 bases between the two germline ends. The CDR3 contains 13 residues. Germline-derived CDR1 and CDR2 are SEHNR and FQNEAQ (reference sequence). The chain's CDR3 is CASSLGGRTEAFF. The CDR3 coding sequence is TGTGCCAGCAGCTTAGGTGGTAGGACTGAAGCTTTCTTT.

This clonotype was recorded many times. CDR3 loop: CSVKDLYTDTQYF. CDR3 sequence (DNA): TGCAGCGTGAAGGACCTCTACACAGATACGCAGTATTTT. The chain has TRBV29-1 and TRBJ2-3; unclear D gene. The CDR3 covers 13 residues. Germline lookup yields CDR1 SQVTM and CDR2 ANQGSEA. The ends were cut back, 6 bases at V and 2 bases at J, with 12 bases in the middle.

V is TRBV7-9 and J is TRBJ1-1; the match to TRBD1 covers 11 bases. V lost 3 bases and J lost 2; bases outside the gene matches: 2. Looked up from germline, CDR1 is SEHNR and CDR2 is FQNEAQ (reference sequence). The CDR3 runs to 15 residues. CDR3 region: CASSLGQGVNTEAFF. DNA of the CDR3: TGTGCCAGCAGCTTGGGACAGGGGGTAAACACTGAAGCTTTCTTT.